This is a list of T cell receptor beta chains from one sample in a study of blood T cell repertoires in COVID-19. The protocol was immunoSEQ multiplex PCR, while the TCRdb copy is restricted to in-frame clones and leaves out a portion. Seen here are 200,000 to 250,000 clones, around nine tenths observed once, and the top ten hold roughly 4.9%. The sequenced sample consisted of PBMCs or T cells enriched from blood (not recorded which). The source is a woman aged 25-40 years who had been exposed to COVID-19. Both conserved end residues are part of each CDR3. A D gene is named only where the DNA matches it firmly. Only some rows state a clone size, as once, few, many or a class for expanded clones.

v_gene,j_gene,abundance,len,d_gene,CDR3nt,CDR3aa
TRBV4-1,TRBJ1-2,.,13,.,TGCGCCAGCAGCCAAGATGGACGAGGGGGCTACACCTTC,CASSQDGRGGYTF
TRBV5-6,TRBJ1-2,.,15,.,TGTGCCAGCAGCTTCCGAGGCCCTCTGGTCTATGGCTACACCTTC,CASSFRGPLVYGYTF
TRBV9,TRBJ2-1,.,14,.,TGTGCCAGCAGCGTAGAAGGGAGCTACAATGAGCAGTTCTTC,CASSVEGSYNEQFF
TRBV28,TRBJ1-2,few,14,.,TGTGCCAGCAGTCCCGGGGGGGGAGTCTATGGCTACACCTTC,CASSPGGGVYGYTF
TRBV5-5,TRBJ2-5,.,18,TRBD2,TGTGCCAGCAGCTTGGAGGTTGTTAGCGGGGGCCGAGAAGAGACCCAGTACTTC,CASSLEVVSGGREETQYF
TRBV19,TRBJ2-3,.,15,.,TGTGCCAGTACCCCAGGACTGGAAAACACAGATACGCAGTATTTT,CASTPGLENTDTQYF
TRBV14,TRBJ1-2,.,13,.,TGTGCCAGCAGCTTGACTTCTAAGCAGGGCTACACCTTC,CASSLTSKQGYTF
TRBV2,TRBJ2-1,.,14,.,TGTGCCAGCTTCACAGGGAGCTCCTACAATGAGCAGTTCTTC,CASFTGSSYNEQFF
TRBV6-5,TRBJ1-1,.,15,TRBD1,TGTGCCAGCAGAACGACACAGGGGACGAACACTGAAGCTTTCTTT,CASRTTQGTNTEAFF
TRBV30,TRBJ1-1,once,18,TRBD1,TGTGCCTGGAGTAAAGACCCCGGGACAGGGGTCCCGAACACTGAAGCTTTCTTT,CAWSKDPGTGVPNTEAFF
TRBV9,TRBJ1-3,.,14,.,TGTGCCAGCAGCGTAGAAGGAGCTGGAAACACCATATATTTT,CASSVEGAGNTIYF
TRBV6-5,TRBJ1-2,.,14,TRBD1,TGTGCCAGCAGTTATGGACAGGGCTACTATGGCTACACCTTC,CASSYGQGYYGYTF
TRBV9,TRBJ2-1,few,14,TRBD2,TGTGCCAGCGCCCGGGGAGCGGGGACCAATGAGCAGTTCTTC,CASARGAGTNEQFF
TRBV27,TRBJ2-3,few,17,TRBD1,TGTGCCAGCAGTCCCTCCCGGACAGGCCCGAGCACAGATACGCAGTATTTT,CASSPSRTGPSTDTQYF
TRBV7-3,TRBJ2-2,.,17,TRBD2,TGTGCCAGCAGCCCCTCGGGGGCGGGGGGCGGCACCGGGGAGCTGTTTTTT,CASSPSGAGGGTGELFF
TRBV5-1,TRBJ2-5,.,14,TRBD2,TGCGCCAGCAGCTTCACGGGGGGGCAAGAGACCCAGTACTTC,CASSFTGGQETQYF